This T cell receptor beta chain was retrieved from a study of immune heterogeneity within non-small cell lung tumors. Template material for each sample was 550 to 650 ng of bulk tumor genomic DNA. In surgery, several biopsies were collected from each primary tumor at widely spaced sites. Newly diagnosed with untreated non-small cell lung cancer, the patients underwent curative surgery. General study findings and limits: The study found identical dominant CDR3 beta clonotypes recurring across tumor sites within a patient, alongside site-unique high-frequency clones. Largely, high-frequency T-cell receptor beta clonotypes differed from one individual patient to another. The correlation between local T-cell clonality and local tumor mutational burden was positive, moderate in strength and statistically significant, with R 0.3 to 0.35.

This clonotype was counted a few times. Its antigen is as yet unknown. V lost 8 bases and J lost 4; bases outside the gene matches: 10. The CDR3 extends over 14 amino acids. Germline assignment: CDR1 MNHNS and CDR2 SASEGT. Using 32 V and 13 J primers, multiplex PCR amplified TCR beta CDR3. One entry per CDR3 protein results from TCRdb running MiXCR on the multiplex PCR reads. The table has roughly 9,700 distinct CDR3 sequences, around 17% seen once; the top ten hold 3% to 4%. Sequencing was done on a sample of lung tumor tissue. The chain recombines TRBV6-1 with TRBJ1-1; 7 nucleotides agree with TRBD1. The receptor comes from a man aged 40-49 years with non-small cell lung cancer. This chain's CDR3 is CASSLTGRSTEAFF. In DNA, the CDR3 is TGTGCCAGCTCGTTGACAGGGCGGAGCACTGAAGCTTTCTTT.